This T cell receptor beta chain is drawn from a study of cytomegalovirus exposure and HLA in healthy donors (dated by TCRdb to about 2017). The study in broad terms: In an earlier analysis of approximately 500 of the donors, roughly 300 Gb of sequence data and 120 million or so unique TCR beta sequences from 150 million to 200 million T cells were reported. Roughly 300 gigabases of sequencing data and approximately 92 million unique TCR sequences made up an early release that covered several hundred HLA-typed donors. Of the 350 to 400 genotyped donors, over 70% fell in the genetic ancestry cluster associated with self-reported Caucasian donors. The aim of the study was to test whether cataloging public T cell receptors could identify signatures of past pathogen exposure. The study profiled the T cell repertoires of under 850 subjects by immunosequencing and related them to cytomegalovirus serostatus. In addition to the first cohort of around 670 subjects, a separate validation cohort of approximately 130 different subjects was used. To predict cytomegalovirus infection status, the study combined high-throughput TCR immunosequencing, statistical association of individual TCRs with disease status, and machine learning. A later analysis re-examined previously published TCR beta repertoires from 600 to 700 donors and added high-resolution HLA genotyping to investigate patterns of TCR occurrence. Rather than using new phenotypic data, the later analysis identified candidate immune exposures from TCR beta sequences and from how often those sequences occurred across donors. An earlier analysis of fewer than 750 of the donors used high-throughput TCR beta sequencing to judge whether each TCR beta V gene segment behaved as functional or pseudogenic. Alongside the repertoire data, information on donor age, sex, ethnicity and CMV serostatus was compiled. Genome-wide SNP genotypes for about three fifths of the roughly 700 donors were used in a later genetic analysis, which treated that subset as a discovery cohort. Every discovery cohort repertoire had been produced on one sequencing platform. Both class I and class II loci were covered by HLA typing, at four-digit resolution. Typing coverage varied by locus: roughly 620-640 donors for A, B, C, DRB1 and DQB1; roughly 510 for DQA1; nearly 610 for DPA1; some 470 for DPB1. A handful of DR-DQ haplotypes were handled as single units for association and clustering because linkage in the cohort was strong. Among a few hundred genotyped donors of the cohort, an average of about 240,000 unique TCR beta nucleotide sequences were sequenced per donor, about a sixth of them non-productive.

The cohort consisted of 650 to 700 healthy bone marrow donors. At the time of sampling, all cohort members were nominally healthy, though unrecorded immune exposures were likely present. The donor was CMV seropositive and belonged to the group of around 300 seropositive cohort members. Each donor provided a peripheral blood sample, and peripheral blood mononuclear cells were used for TCR beta sequencing. The Qiagen DNeasy Blood Extraction Kit was used to extract genomic DNA from the blood cell samples. The library relied on the immunoSEQ multiplex PCR assay. A mixture of 60 forward primers for TCR Vbeta segments and 13 reverse primers for TCR Jbeta segments was used in the multiplex PCR. The CDR3 region of rearranged TCR beta genes was amplified from genomic DNA with a multiplex PCR assay. The amplified TCR beta libraries were sequenced on the Illumina HiSeq System as 87-base-pair reads. Per the authors' processing: A later analysis counted around 72 million unique TCR beta chains across the 666 repertoires, and 9.5 million to 11 million of these chains were shared by at least two donors. To remove PCR and sequencing errors, raw reads were error-corrected and collapsed into unique sequences using a nearest-neighbor algorithm that merged closely related sequences. CDR3 sequences were aligned to IMGT reference sequences to assign V, D and J gene segments. For a sequence to be retained, at least a six-nucleotide match to both a V gene segment and a J gene segment was required. A rearrangement counted as productive if the CDR3 had no stop codons and remained in frame with V and J, and every other rearrangement counted as non-productive. CDR3 was defined by IMGT convention, running from the second conserved V-encoded cysteine to the conserved J-encoded phenylalanine. In an earlier analysis of roughly 610 of the donors, sequences lacking an unambiguous match to a single V gene segment were excluded. An earlier analysis of around 600 of the donors classified V segments as functional when productive rearrangements were above 56.7% and as segregating when the standard deviation between donors was above 5%. A statistical classification framework was built to diagnose cytomegalovirus status from the catalog of TCR beta chain sequences. V and J gene assignment, in a later analysis, came from comparing TCR nucleotide sequences with IMGT/GENE-DB human TR gene sequences. A later analysis assigned CDR3 sequences and most-parsimonious VDJ recombination scenarios with the TCRdist pipeline. In a later analysis, every TCR beta chain was defined by the combination of its CDR3 amino acid sequence and its V-gene family, and reads without a unique V-gene family were dropped. As a way to deal with suspected cross-contamination and a sequencing artifact, a later analysis dropped 450 to 600 nucleotide sequences that were highly shared and had low generation probability. For each public chain, a later analysis derived a clonal expansion index from normalized ranks of inferred template counts within each repertoire. In a later analysis, generation probabilities were computed using a VDJ recombination model fitted to out-of-frame rearrangements, and the results were checked against IGoR. In a later analysis, TCR-TCR, TCR-HLA and TCR-CMV co-occurrence was scored with hypergeometric tests, and a repertoire-size bias correction was applied to TCR pairs. In a later analysis, false discovery rates were estimated by permuting HLA or CMV assignments 20 times. In a later analysis, co-occurring TCRs were grouped using DBSCAN, and TCRdist sequence similarity was added for clustering within HLA-allele-positive subsets. Repertoires with fewer than 30,000 or more than 120,000 public chains, plus five repertoires with anomalous nucleotide sharing, were excluded from co-occurrence clustering. TCRdb retrieved this table from immuneACCESS and kept in-frame rearrangements only. Not all clones are present; in checked studies, unresolved V genes account for under half, and no reason is known for the remainder. V and J calls and clone size come straight from that table; D and trimming were deduced from the DNA. In this sample the table shows approximately 240,000 clones, around four fifths of which occur a single time. The top ten constitute around 2.9% of the sample.

As concerns this clone: The clone's antigen remains unknown. Base qualities are not recorded, but no much larger clone differs from it by a single base.

CDR1 and CDR2 (MDHEN, SYDVKM) derive from the germline V gene. Counted from cysteine to phenylalanine, this CDR3 has 15 amino acids. CDR3 DNA is the only sequence kept; it has 45 bases, read in frame from the first base. The junction shows trimming of 5 bases on V and 2 bases on J, plus 12 bases between the germline ends. The full study reports these points: HLA typing was unavailable for some donors at each locus, so association tests used only the typed subset. In an earlier analysis of roughly 500 of the donors, most TCR beta V segments appeared in productive rearrangements about 87% or about 30% of the time, broadly matching IMGT annotations. A few of the identified cytomegalovirus-associated TCR beta chains were confirmed in vitro to be specific for cytomegalovirus antigens. A further reported finding was that TCR beta sequences accurately predicted the HLA-A and HLA-B alleles for most subjects in the first cohort. While some public TCRs were present in many individuals, most TCR sequences turned up only very rarely across donors. The authors suggested that the approach could potentially be generalized to other disease states and immunological phenotypes. In a later analysis, the rate of TCR association differed among HLA loci, with DRB1 alleles having the most associated TCRs and HLA-C alleles having the fewest. In a later genetic analysis, a missense DCLRE1C variant was associated with V-gene and J-gene trimming of TCR beta chains, and the association was replicated in an independent cohort. A later analysis associated about 17,000 TCR beta sequences with specific HLA alleles at a false discovery rate of 0.05. The study gave a list of over 150 TCR beta chains associated with cytomegalovirus. A later analysis found that most CMV-associated TCR beta chains appeared HLA-restricted, with HLA associations seemingly driven largely by CMV exposure. Presence/absence analyses assumed roughly uniform sequencing depth across donors, an assumption that may not hold. According to a later genetic analysis, donors in an Asian-associated ancestry cluster had fewer N-insertions in productive TCRs than the roughly 700-donor mean. Correlated functional status among segregating V segments might be attributable to linkage disequilibrium, but an unknown experimental factor could not be ruled out. Because the 87-base-pair reads could not distinguish some IMGT-functional V segments, including TRBV6-2 and TRBV6-3, those segments were excluded. A group of highly shared sequence variants was considered likely to be a technical artifact of the sequencing pipeline. The only immune exposure information available for the cohort was CMV serostatus. According to a later analysis, parvovirus B19, influenza, CMV and Epstein-Barr virus appeared linked to several top co-occurrence clusters. In this cohort, only TCR beta chains were sequenced, and detectable features were limited by the absence of alpha or paired-chain data. In a later analysis, HLA-associated TCR beta chains were found to be more clonally expanded and to have lower generation probabilities than equally common non-associated chains. Because counts were too low, about 18 rarely observed V segments, including chromosome 9 orphons, were excluded from the earlier analysis of 587 of the donors. In both the original and validation cohorts, the classifier was reported to diagnose cytomegalovirus status with high specificity and sensitivity. Assigning TCR associations to individual alleles was difficult when HLA alleles, especially DR and DQ, strongly co-occurred.

The sequence joins TRBV28 to TRBJ1-4; no D gene can be assigned with confidence. Material: PBMCs. The clonotype comes from a woman in her sixties in good health and CMV-seropositive. This receptor has the CDR3 CASSPGEWTNEKLFF. The nucleotide sequence reads as follows: TGTGCCAGCAGTCCCGGGGAGTGGACTAATGAAAAACTGTTTTTT.